The TCR beta chain under discussion was sequenced for a study of CD8 T cells in ankylosing spondylitis. Libraries of TCR beta came from quantitative 5'-RACE with molecular barcodes. TCRdb re-derived calls from the 5' RACE reads in MiXCR, one entry per CDR3 protein. Of about 130,000 distinct CDR3 sequences detected, roughly 7.3% appear once; the ten largest clones hold 9.5% to 15%. Study conclusions and caveats: Earlier literature documents some of the motif variants in reactive arthritis synovial fluid and blood. Matched ankylosing spondylitis synovial fluid reportedly contained a significantly enriched population of disease-linked clones. Several highly homologous variants made up a TCR beta motif, and this motif appeared characteristic of ankylosing spondylitis blood.

This CDR3 region has 13 residues. From germline, CDR1 is KGHDR and CDR2 SFDVKD. Trimming took 7 bases from V and 7 from J, leaving 13 bases between them. This clonotype showed up many times. What it binds is unknown. The chain links TRBV24-1 to TRBJ1-5, with D possibly TRBD1 on 5 matching bases. The TCR comes from a male donor with ankylosing spondylitis or in good health (not recorded which). The sequenced sample consisted of blood, either unsorted or a sorted T cell fraction (not recorded which). The CDR3 DNA sequence: TGTGCCACCAGCGGGGGTTCTCGGCAGCCCCAGCATTTT. Its translation is CATSGGSRQPQHF.